Following are 7 T cell receptor beta chains from one sample sequenced in a study of regulatory T cells in long-lasting Graves disease. Arm-PCR of CDR3 regions and iRepertoire HTBI primers were the basis on which TCR beta libraries were built. TCRdb ran MiXCR on the multiplex PCR reads and lists one entry per CDR3 protein. In the table there are around 250,000 distinct CDR3 sequences, approximately 18% of which are singletons. Time point here: newly diagnosed GD, antithyroid drugs for less than 3 months. Researchers made the TCR library from RNA that was extracted from PBMCs. These sequences were also reported in another study, on T cells in Graves' hyperthyroidism and ophthalmopathy.

The sample consisted of peripheral blood mononuclear cells (PBMCs), taken at new diagnosis, from a patient treated with antithyroid drugs. These receptors were obtained from a woman aged 25-40 years with Graves disease.

This clonotype was recorded many times. J is TRBJ1-2 and V is TRBV12-3 or TRBV12-4; 10 bases agree with TRBD1. The CDR3 spans 14 residues. The V and J ends lost 2 bases and 8 bases, in that order; junction bases with no gene match: 5. The CDR3 spells CASSLKGQGLGYTF. Here the CDR3 DNA reads TGTGCCAGCAGTTTAAAGGGACAGGGGCTCGGCTACACCTTC.

This clonotype was recorded many times. V usage is TRBV7-9 and J usage is TRBJ1-2; D unresolved. V was shortened by 2 bases and J by 2 bases, with 3 bases between the two germline ends. CDR3 size: 12 residues. Germline CDR1 SEHNR, CDR2 FQNEAQ (reference sequence). CDR3 region: CASSLQNYGYTF. CDR3 in DNA: TGTGCCAGCAGCTTACAGAACTATGGCTACACCTTC. The full variable domain, rest sourced from reference TRBV7-9 and TRBJ1-2, is DTGVSQNPRHKITKRGQNVTFRCDPISEHNRLYWYRQTLGQGPEFLTYFQNEAQLEKSRLLSDRFSAERPKGSFSTLEIQRTEQGDSAMYLCASSLQNYGYTFGSGTRLTVV.

The genes are TRBV10-1 and TRBJ2-5, with 9 bases fitting TRBD1. J was trimmed by 5 bases and V by 0 bases; bases with no gene match: 10. Germline values: CDR1 WNHNN, CDR2 SYGVQD (reference sequence). CDR3 size: 17 residues. CDR3 protein: CASSESPGTGRRETQYF. In DNA form, the CDR3 reads TGCGCCAGCAGTGAGTCTCCCGGGACAGGGCGTCGGGAGACCCAGTACTTC.

For this clonotype: A read error likely explains this, since a far larger clone differs by one base. The CDR3 DNA follows: TGTGCCAGCGGCGGACAGCCGAACACTGAAGCTTTCTTT. Translation gives CASGGQPNTEAFF. The chain has TRBV6-2 or TRBV6-3 and TRBJ1-1, with a weak D call TRBD1 (6 bases). The CDR3 contains 13 residues. Germline loops: CDR1 MNHEY, CDR2 SVGEGT. Trimming left V 8 bases short and J 1 base short, with 11 bases between.

Only a few counts were recorded for this clonotype. The chain carries TRBV7-2 and TRBJ1-2; D may be TRBD1 (6 bases). Germline assignment: CDR1 SGHTA and CDR2 FQGNSA. Trimming took 5 bases from V and 6 from J, leaving 19 bases between them. This CDR3 has 15 residues. The CDR3 reads CASSPPPGAGNGYTF. For the CDR3, the DNA is TGTGCCAGCAGCCCCCCGCCAGGGGCAGGTAATGGCTACACCTTC.

This clonotype was counted at least ten times. This chain connects TRBV6-1 to TRBJ1-3, with a weak D call TRBD1 (5 bases). Germline V lookup: CDR1 MNHNS, CDR2 SASEGT. This CDR3 has 15 amino acids. The V end lost 2 bases, the J end lost 4 bases, and 12 bases lay between the germline ends. The CDR3 nucleotides read TGTGCCAGCAGTGAATTAGGGACGCTGGGAAACACCATATATTTT. Translating it yields CASSELGTLGNTIYF.

Turning to this clonotype: One base away lies a much larger clone, so this may be a sequencing read error. The chain has TRBV6-1 and TRBJ1-2, with D unresolved. This CDR3 region has 15 residues. Germline assignment: CDR1 MNHNS and CDR2 SASEGT. In DNA, the CDR3 is TGTGCCAGCAGTATACGGGAGGCAGCAGCCTATGGCCACACCTTC. Protein: CASSIREAAAYGHTF.